The T cell receptor (beta chain) under discussion was sequenced for a study of cytomegalovirus exposure and HLA in healthy donors. Germline CDR1 is SGHRS and CDR2 is YFSETQ. The length of the CDR3 is 16 residues. The V segment lost 4 bases and the J segment 1 base; nucleotides outside the gene matches: 8. With respect to this clone: Its antigen remains unknown. Other DNA sequences from this sample encode an identical CDR3 as well.

Overall study results and limits: The authors judged a highly shared variant cluster likely a sequencing artifact. The authors later found HLA-associated TCR beta chains more clonally expanded than equally common others.

Donors consisted of healthy bone marrow donors. The PCR used 60 Vbeta and 13 Jbeta primers. Original processing methods: Later analysis identified 65 million to 80 million unique TCR beta chains, 10 million to 12 million shared. Profiled with immunoSEQ multiplex PCR; TCRdb holds only in-frame clones, not every one. V, J and clone size are those of that table, while D and trimming were read from the DNA. The sample contains approximately 140,000 clones, about 85% of which appear only once. This TCR came from a boy between 10 and 17 years old in good health and CMV-seronegative. This chain links TRBV5-1 with TRBJ2-3; TRBD1 matches at 8 bases. Sequenced sample: PBMCs. This CDR3 reads CASSPQGAGGTDTQYF. The CDR3 nucleotides are TGCGCCAGCAGCCCCCAGGGGGCAGGGGGCACAGATACGCAGTATTTT.